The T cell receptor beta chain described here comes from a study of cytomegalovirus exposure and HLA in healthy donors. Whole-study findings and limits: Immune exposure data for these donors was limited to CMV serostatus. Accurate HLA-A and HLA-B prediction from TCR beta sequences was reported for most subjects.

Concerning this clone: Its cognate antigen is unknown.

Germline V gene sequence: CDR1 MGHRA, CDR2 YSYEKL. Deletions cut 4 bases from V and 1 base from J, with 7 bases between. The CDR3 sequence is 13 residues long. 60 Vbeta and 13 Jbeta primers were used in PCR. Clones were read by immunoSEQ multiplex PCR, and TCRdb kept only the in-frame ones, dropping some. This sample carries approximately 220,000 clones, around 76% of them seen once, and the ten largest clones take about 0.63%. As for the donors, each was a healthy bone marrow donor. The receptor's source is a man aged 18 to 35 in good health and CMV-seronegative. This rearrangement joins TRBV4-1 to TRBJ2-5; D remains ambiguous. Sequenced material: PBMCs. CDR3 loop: CASSRALQETQYF. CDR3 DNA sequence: TGCGCCAGCAGCCGGGCCCTCCAAGAGACCCAGTACTTC.